Listed here are 5 T cell receptor beta chains from one sample, sequenced in a study of blood T cell repertoires in COVID-19 (TCRdb year 2020). Library method: the immunoSEQ multiplex PCR assay. TCRdb mirrors the immuneACCESS table, restricted to in-frame sequences. Some clones are absent from its copies; in checked studies, under half trace to an unresolved V gene, and the reason for the others is unknown. Counted in this sample were about 220,000 clones; around three quarters of them appeared once. Of the sample, under 8.5% falls within the top ten clones. The sequenced material came from peripheral blood. The receptors were gathered from a woman in her seventies with acute or convalescent COVID-19.

The chain combines TRBV10-2 with TRBJ1-2, with D possibly being TRBD1 (5 bases). Between the trimmed V and J ends, which lost 6 bases and 7 bases, there was a span of 18 bases. Per the germline V gene, CDR1 is WSHSY and CDR2 is SAAADI. CDR3 length: 14 residues. CDR3 DNA sequence: TGCGCCAGCAGCGTAGACAGAGCGAAGGGTGGCTACACCTTC. This encodes CASSVDRAKGGYTF.

On this clone: The junction differs from germline at one of its ends, possibly a read error. The chain uses TRBV7-9 and TRBJ1-6; D is possibly TRBD1 (6 bases). CDR3 size: 15 residues. Germline CDR1 is SEHNR and CDR2 is FQNEAQ (reference sequence). The CDR3 sequence: CASSFGQSFNSPLHF. The CDR3 DNA follows: TGTGCCAGCAGCTTCGGACAGTCCTTTAATTCACCCCTCCACTTT.

The genes are TRBV19 and TRBJ1-6; D might be TRBD1 (5 bases). V shed 7 bases and J shed 8 bases, with 9 bases lying between them. CDR1 and CDR2 from the germline V gene are LNHDA and SQIVND (reference sequence). This CDR3 has 12 residues. For the CDR3, the DNA is TGTGCCAGTACAGGGCAGGATTCACCCCTCCACTTT. Translation gives CASTGQDSPLHF.

The chain employs TRBV6-4 and TRBJ1-2; a possible D gene is TRBD1 (6 bases). The CDR3 is 12 residues long. Trimming cost V 0 bases and J 8 bases, with 7 bases left between them. Looked up from germline, CDR1 is MRHNA and CDR2 is SNTAGT. The CDR3 DNA follows: TGTGCCAGCAGTGACTCCGGACAGGGCTACACCTTC. This codes for CASSDSGQGYTF.

This chain uses TRBV30 with TRBJ2-3; D ambiguous. Deletions cut 2 bases from V and 7 bases from J, with 13 bases between. There are 13 residues in the CDR3. Germline V gives CDR1 GTSNPN, CDR2 SVGIG (reference sequence). The CDR3 spells CAWSSGEVNTQYF. CDR3 bases: TGTGCCTGGAGTTCCGGCGAGGTCAATACGCAGTATTTT.